The clone carrying this T cell receptor (beta chain) was detected only a few times. These data belong to a study of T cells in Graves' hyperthyroidism and ophthalmopathy. Study summary: Peripheral blood samples were taken at initial diagnosis, prior to any treatment.

RNA transcripts provided the source from which TCR beta CDR3 regions were amplified. With the HTBI primer set, the TCR CDR3 went through a first round of RT-PCR. TCRdb re-called the multiplex PCR reads with MiXCR, one entry per CDR3 protein. Among approximately 400,000 distinct CDR3 sequences listed, 14% to 15% were seen once. Trimming pared 1 base from V and 5 bases from J, leaving 6 bases between. This CDR3 region has 14 residues. CDR1 is MNHEY, CDR2 SVGAGI, per germline. Input material: blood. The chain joins TRBV6-5 to TRBJ1-6; D gene unclear. This TCR was sampled from a woman aged 25 to 39 with Graves' hyperthyroidism. The CDR3 protein is CASSYWADNSPLHF. CDR3 DNA: TGTGCCAGCAGTTACTGGGCGGATAATTCACCCCTCCACTTT.